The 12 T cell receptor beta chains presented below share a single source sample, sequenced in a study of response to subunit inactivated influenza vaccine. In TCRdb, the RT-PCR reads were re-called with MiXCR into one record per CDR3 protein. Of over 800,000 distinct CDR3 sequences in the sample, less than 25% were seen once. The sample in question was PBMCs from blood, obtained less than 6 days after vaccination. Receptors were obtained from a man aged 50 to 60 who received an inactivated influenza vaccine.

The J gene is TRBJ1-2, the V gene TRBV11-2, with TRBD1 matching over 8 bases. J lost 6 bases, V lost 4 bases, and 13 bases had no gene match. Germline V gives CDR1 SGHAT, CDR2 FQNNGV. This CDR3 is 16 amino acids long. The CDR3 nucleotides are TGTGCCAGCAGCTCGGGGGGCAGGGGGCGTATGGATGGCTACACCTTC. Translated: CASSSGGRGRMDGYTF. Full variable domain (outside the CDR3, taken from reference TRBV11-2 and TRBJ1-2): EAGVAQSPRYKIIEKRQSVAFWCNPISGHATLYWYQQILGQGPKLLIQFQNNGVVDDSQLPKDRFSAERLKGVDSTLKIQPAKLEDSAVYLCASSSGGRGRMDGYTFGSGTRLTVV.

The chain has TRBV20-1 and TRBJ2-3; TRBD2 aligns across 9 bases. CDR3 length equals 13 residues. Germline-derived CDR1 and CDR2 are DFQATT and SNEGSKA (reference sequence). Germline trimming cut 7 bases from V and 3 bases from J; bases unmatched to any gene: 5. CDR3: CSGGAGGTDTQYF. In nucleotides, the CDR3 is TGCAGTGGTGGAGCGGGGGGAACAGATACGCAGTATTTT.

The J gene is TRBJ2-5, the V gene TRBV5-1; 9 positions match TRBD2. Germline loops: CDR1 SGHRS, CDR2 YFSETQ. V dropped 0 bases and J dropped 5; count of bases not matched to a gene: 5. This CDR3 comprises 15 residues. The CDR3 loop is CASSLEASGTETQYF. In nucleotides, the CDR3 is TGCGCCAGCAGCTTGGAGGCTAGCGGGACGGAGACCCAGTACTTC.

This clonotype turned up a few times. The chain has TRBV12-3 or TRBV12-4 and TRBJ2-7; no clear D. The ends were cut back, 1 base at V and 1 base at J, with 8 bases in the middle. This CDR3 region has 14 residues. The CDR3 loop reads CASSLGLESYEQYF. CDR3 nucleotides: TGTGCCAGCAGTTTAGGTCTAGAGTCCTACGAGCAGTACTTC.

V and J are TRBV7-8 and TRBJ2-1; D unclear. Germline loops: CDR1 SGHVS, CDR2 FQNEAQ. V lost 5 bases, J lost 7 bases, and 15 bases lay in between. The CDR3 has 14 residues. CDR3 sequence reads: CASSPGTVFNEQFF. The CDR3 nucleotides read TGTGCCAGCAGCCCCGGCACAGTCTTTAATGAGCAGTTCTTC. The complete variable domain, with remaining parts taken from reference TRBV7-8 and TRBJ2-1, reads GAGVSQSPRYKVAKRGQDVALRCDPISGHVSLFWYQQALGQGPEFLTYFQNEAQLDKSGLPSDRFFAERPEGSVSTLKIQRTQQEDSAVYLCASSPGTVFNEQFFGPGTRLTVL.

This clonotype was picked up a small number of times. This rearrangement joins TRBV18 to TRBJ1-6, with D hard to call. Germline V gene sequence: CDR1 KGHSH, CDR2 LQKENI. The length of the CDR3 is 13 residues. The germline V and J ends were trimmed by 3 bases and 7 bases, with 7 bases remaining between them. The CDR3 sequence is CASSPHVNSPLHF. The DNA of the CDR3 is TGTGCCAGCTCACCCCACGTAAATTCACCCCTCCACTTT.

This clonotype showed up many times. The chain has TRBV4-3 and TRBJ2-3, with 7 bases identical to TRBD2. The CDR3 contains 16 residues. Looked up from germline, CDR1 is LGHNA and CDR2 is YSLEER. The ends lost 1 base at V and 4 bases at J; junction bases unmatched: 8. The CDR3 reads CASSQGAAGVADTQYF. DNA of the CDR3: TGCGCCAGCAGCCAAGGTGCCGCGGGAGTGGCAGATACGCAGTATTTT.

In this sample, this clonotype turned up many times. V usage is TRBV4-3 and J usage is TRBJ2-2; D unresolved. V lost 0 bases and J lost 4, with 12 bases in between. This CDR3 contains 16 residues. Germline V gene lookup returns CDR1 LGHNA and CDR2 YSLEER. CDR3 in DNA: TGCGCCAGCAGCCAAGATAGGCTAGGGCTCACCGGGGAGCTGTTTTTT. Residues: CASSQDRLGLTGELFF.

CDR3 residues: CSARRGQGKGQPQHF. The CDR3 DNA sequence: TGCAGTGCTAGGCGGGGACAGGGGAAAGGGCAGCCCCAGCATTTT. The chain carries TRBV20-1 and TRBJ1-5; the match to TRBD1 covers 10 bases. Germline lookup yields CDR1 DFQATT and CDR2 SNEGSKA (reference sequence). The J segment lost 7 bases and the V segment lost 3 bases, leaving 9 bases of the junction unmatched. This CDR3 spans 15 amino acids.

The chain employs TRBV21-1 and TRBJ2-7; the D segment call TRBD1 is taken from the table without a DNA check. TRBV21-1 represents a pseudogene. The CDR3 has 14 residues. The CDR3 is CASFSRAGHCQQYF. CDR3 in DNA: TGTGCCAGCTTCAGCCGGGCCGGACACTGTCAGCAGTACTTC.

This CDR3 reads CASSQVGGMNTEAFF. DNA for the CDR3: TGTGCCAGCAGCCAAGTCGGGGGCATGAACACTGAAGCTTTCTTT. The chain uses TRBV3-1 and TRBJ1-1, with TRBD1 as a possible D gene (6 bases). V lost 1 base and J lost 0, with 9 bases in between. Germline V gene lookup returns CDR1 LGHDT and CDR2 YNNKEL (reference sequence). CDR3 size: 15 residues.

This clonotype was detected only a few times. The CDR3 coding sequence is TGCGCCAGCAGCCAAGTGATTTCCGGAACCTACGAGCAGTACTTC. Translated: CASSQVISGTYEQYF. This chain connects TRBV4-3 to TRBJ2-7; D remains unclear. V lost 1 base, J lost 2 bases, and 12 bases lay in between. The CDR3 loop spans 15 amino acids. Germline V lookup: CDR1 LGHNA, CDR2 YSLEER.